Sequencing of this T cell receptor (beta chain) was carried out in a study of T cell responses to AZD1222 COVID-19 vaccine. Study outcomes and limitations: Samples come after the peak T cell response, not at day 14. Among the donors, most were white British and more were female, and clonal diversity was possibly underestimated.

With respect to this clone: Its antigen is still unknown.

Germline CDR1 and CDR2: SGHDN and FVKESK. V dropped 1 base and J dropped 2 bases, with 11 bases sitting between them. The CDR3 totals 15 residues. Sequenced by immunoSEQ multiplex PCR; TCRdb stores in-frame clones only, minus some. Among roughly 70,000 clones, nearly 90% were seen once, and the ten largest hold 1% to 1.5%. This TCR was sampled from an adult who received the AZD1222 COVID-19 vaccine. The chain carries TRBV14 and TRBJ1-2, with a weak D call TRBD1 (6 bases). This sample comprised peripheral blood, obtained 28 days after the second AZD1222 dose. CDR3 DNA sequence: TGTGCCAGCAGCCAAGTTGACAGGAGGAACTATGGCTACACCTTC. Amino acids: CASSQVDRRNYGYTF.